This entry is about one T cell receptor beta chain. Its specific antigen is unknown. Per-base qualities were not stored, and no clone one base away is much larger. This entry belongs to a study of blood T cells in healthy people across ages (dated by TCRdb to 2014 to 2015). In terms of the full investigation: In model experiments, roughly one uniquely barcoded TCR beta cDNA molecule per two T cells was captured by template switching. Two additional independent replicas of 1 million unique cDNA reads from the same blood draw were analyzed for two donors (one aged 18 to 29 and one aged 80 or older). To avoid experimental bias, donors of different ages were spread randomly across the sequencing lanes. To track age-related changes in TCR beta repertoire diversity, the study relied on deep sequencing normalized with unique cDNA molecular identifiers. The donors were split into four age groups: young (average 16 years), middle-aged (roughly 39), aged (62) and long-lived (roughly 86).

The donors were roughly 39 Caucasian individuals from Russia, aged roughly 6 to 90 years, who were systemically healthy. Approximately 9.7 milliliters of peripheral blood were drawn from each donor into EDTA-treated Vacutainer tubes. Ficoll-Paque density-gradient centrifugation was used to isolate PBMCs, with at least 7 million obtained per sample. Trizol reagent was used to extract total RNA from the PBMCs, yielding at least 5.5 micrograms per sample. The percentages of naive CD45RAhigh/CD27high T cells were determined by flow cytometry on a PBMC aliquot from every donor. Library generation was performed with 5' RACE. For sequencing, an Illumina HiSeq 2500 was employed. A second PCR of roughly 7 to 12 cycles was run with a J-beta primer mix and a sample-barcoded 5' primer. A template-switch 5' adaptor carrying 12 random nucleotides introduced a unique molecular identifier onto each TCR beta cDNA molecule. At least 2.5 million CDR3-containing paired-end reads were obtained from each sample. First-strand cDNA was synthesized from all RNA with the Mint cDNA synthesis kit, primed by a TRBC-specific oligonucleotide. All cDNA was treated with uracil-DNA glycosylase and then went through a first 18-cycle PCR with the universal primers M1SS and BC2_uni_R. The study's processing was this. For normalization, 1 million high-quality reads were randomly selected from each sample, with every read carrying a distinct molecular identifier. Reads with shared molecular identifiers were discarded instead of being binned into consensus sequences. MiTCR, with a Q25 quality threshold and the strictest error-elimination algorithm, was used for CDR3 identification, clonotype clustering and error correction. A nonparametric unseen species model with Euler transformation was used to estimate lower-bound total TCR beta diversity. TCRdb ran its own pipeline on the public reads, namely fastp trimming at Q25 and MiXCR clone calling, and kept in-frame beta chains. Identical CDR3 protein sequences are pooled into one entry, listed with their most common genes and DNA. These V and J calls are TCRdb output, not the study's own analysis. Recorded for this sample are roughly 1,500,000 distinct CDR3 sequences; about 35% of them occurred a single time. The top ten clones comprise about 11% of the sample.

General findings and caveats noted by the study authors: The long-lived group showed more naive CD4+ T cells, fewer expanded clones and increased TCR diversity than the aged group, suggesting age selection. A strong correlation was found between observed TCR beta diversity and the percentage of naive T cells measured by flow cytometry. Total diversity estimates from one million sequenced T cells were considered lower bounds and underestimates. As age increased, observed TCR beta diversity per million T cells dropped in a roughly linear way, and a significant reduction was already evident by age approximately 40. Because donor CMV infection status was unknown, age-related changes in expanded clonotypes were potentially confounded. Bulk unsorted PBMC profiling prevented conclusive comparison of naive and antigen-experienced compartments.

The CDR3 numbers 14 residues from cysteine through phenylalanine. Only the CDR3 DNA is retained, 42 bases long and in frame from the first base. CDR1 and CDR2 (MNHEY, SMNVEV) derive from the germline V gene (reference sequence). V loses 3 bases of germline sequence and J loses 5 bases, and the interval between the two ends is 11 bases. The sequence links TRBV27 to TRBJ2-1; a tentative D match to TRBD2 spans 6 bases. This receptor was obtained from a woman in her 30s in good health. Sequenced input: blood. The sequenced DNA is TGTGCCAGCAGTTTCGGGGGAGCGAACAATGAGCAGTTCTTC. Translated, this is CASSFGGANNEQFF.